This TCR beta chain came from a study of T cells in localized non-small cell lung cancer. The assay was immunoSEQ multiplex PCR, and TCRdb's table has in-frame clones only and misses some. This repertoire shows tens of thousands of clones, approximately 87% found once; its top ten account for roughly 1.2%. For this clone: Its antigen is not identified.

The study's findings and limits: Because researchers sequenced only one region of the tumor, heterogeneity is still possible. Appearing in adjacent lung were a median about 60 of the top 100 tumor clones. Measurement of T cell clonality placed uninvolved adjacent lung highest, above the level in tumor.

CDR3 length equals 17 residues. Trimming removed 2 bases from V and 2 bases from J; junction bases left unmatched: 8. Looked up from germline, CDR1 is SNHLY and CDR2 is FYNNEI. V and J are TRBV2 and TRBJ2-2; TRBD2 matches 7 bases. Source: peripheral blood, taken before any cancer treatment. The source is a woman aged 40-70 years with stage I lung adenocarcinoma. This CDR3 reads CASSEMGLADNTGELFF. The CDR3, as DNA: TGTGCCAGCAGTGAAATGGGTCTAGCGGACAACACCGGGGAGCTGTTTTTT. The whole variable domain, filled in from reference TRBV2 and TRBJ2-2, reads EPEVTQTPSHQVTQMGQEVILRCVPISNHLYFYWYRQILGQKVEFLVSFYNNEISEKSEIFDDQFSVERPDGSNFTLKIRSTKLEDSAMYFCASSEMGLADNTGELFFGEGSRLTVL.